The present T cell receptor beta chain was sequenced within a study of CD8 T cells in ankylosing spondylitis. Whole-study findings and limits: Made up of about eight highly homologous variants, a TCR beta motif appeared characteristic of ankylosing spondylitis blood.

TCRdb passed the 5' RACE reads through MiXCR, listing each CDR3 protein once. The sample consists of 330,000 or so distinct CDR3 sequences, around 8% of them appearing once. This clonotype was seen many times. Its cognate antigen is unknown. The sample comprised blood, either unsorted or a sorted T cell fraction (not recorded which). The sequence came from a male donor with ankylosing spondylitis.

The CDR3 sequence is CASSADYSSVETQYF. In DNA, the CDR3 is TGTGCCAGCAGTGCGGACTACAGTTCGGTAGAGACCCAGTACTTC. This chain joins TRBV6-1 and TRBJ2-5; TRBD2 might be the D (6 bases). There are 15 residues in the CDR3. V was cut by 4 bases and J by 4 bases, with 16 bases left in between. Per the germline V gene, CDR1 is MNHNS and CDR2 is SASEGT.